Presented here are 30 T cell receptor delta chains from one specimen sequenced in a study of γδ T cells in repeated Plasmodium falciparum infection. Bulk repertoires came from Vgamma9/Vdelta2+ or Vdelta2-negative gammadelta T cells flow-sorted from PBMC. TCRdb applied CATT to the multiplex PCR reads for clone calling. The sample records tens of thousands of delta-chain clones, roughly 0.98% being singletons. Source material: gamma-delta T cells from blood. These receptors all come from a pool of human donors (malaria-infected and uninfected, not separated).

Regarding this clone: The protein TCRdb lists belongs to a much larger clone and differs from this DNA's translation at residue 5, which points to a read error; the protein shown is made from the DNA. The chain links TRDV1 to TRDJ1, with unresolved D. Matching the DNA to germline supplied the J gene, which TCRdb does not give. Germline V gives CDR1 TSWWSYY, CDR2 QGS. This CDR3 comprises 16 residues. The CDR3 DNA is TGTGCTCTTGGGAAACTAAGCACCGGGACGGCCGATAAACTCATCTTT. It codes for CALGKLSTGTADKLIF.

This clone appeared a few times. TCRdb attributes to this sequence the protein of a much larger clone, which differs from the DNA translation at residue 9; a read error is likely, and the protein displayed is translated from the DNA. The V gene is TRDV1, the J gene TRDJ1; D call uncertain. The CDR3 runs 13 residues. Germline V lookup: CDR1 TSWWSYY, CDR2 QGS. V lost 0 bases and J lost 8, with 10 bases in between. The CDR3 DNA sequence: TGTGCTCTTGGGGAACTCTTGTCTCGAAAACTCATCTTT. Translated: CALGELLSRKLIF.

About this clone: It differs at one base from a far larger clone, so likely a read error. Other DNA sequences in this sample translate to the same CDR3. The J gene went uncalled, whereas the V gene is TRDV2; TRDD3, as called in the table, went unchecked against the DNA. Germline V gene data show CDR1 as GEAIGNYY and CDR2 as EKD. There are 19 residues in the CDR3. This CDR3 is CACDGVITGGYDLTDKLIF. The CDR3 region has the DNA TGTGCCTGTGACGGGGTTATTACTGGGGGATACGATCTCACCGATAAACTCATCTTC.

This clone was seen repeatedly, ten times or more. The rearrangement joins TRDV1 to TRDJ1, with a weak D call TRDD3 (6 bases). The CDR3 extends over 18 amino acids. Germline V gene sequence: CDR1 TSWWSYY, CDR2 QGS. The V end lost 4 bases, the J end lost 3 bases, and 24 bases lay between the germline ends. This CDR3 is CALGAHFRGCYGADKLIF. The CDR3 nucleotides read TGTGCTCTTGGGGCCCACTTTCGGGGATGCTACGGCGCCGATAAACTCATCTTT.

As concerns this clone: This likely stems from a read error, as it lies one base from a far larger clone. The sample holds other DNA sequences that translate to the same CDR3. No J gene call was made, and the V gene is TRDV1; TRDD3 is the table's D call and was not checked against the DNA. CDR1 is TSWWSYY, CDR2 QGS, per germline. The CDR3 is 20 amino acids. CDR3 in amino acids: CALGELAPTGGYRSTDKLIF. The CDR3 DNA is TGTGCTCTTGGGGAACTGGCCCCCACTGGGGGATACCGCTCAACCGATAAACTCATCTTC.

With respect to this clone: A far larger clone is one nucleotide away, so this likely arose from a read error. The sample has other DNA sequences that encode this CDR3 too. This chain links TRDV2 with TRDJ3; 12 bases align to TRDD3. Here the J gene came from matching the DNA to germline, since TCRdb omits it. CDR1 and CDR2 from the germline V gene are GEAIGNYY and EKD. This CDR3 has 20 amino acids. CDR3 loop: CACDKVLGDTLSWDTRQMFF. The CDR3 nucleotides are TGTGCCTGTGACAAAGTACTGGGGGATACCCTCTCCTGGGACACTCGACAGATGTTTTTC.

This clone was counted only a few times. TCRdb pairs this DNA with a much larger clone's protein that differs at residue 14, likely a read error; the protein shown was translated from the DNA. The rearrangement links TRDV2 to TRDJ3; 12 nucleotides match TRDD3. The J gene, left out of TCRdb, was set here by checking the DNA against germline. This CDR3 is built from 19 residues. Germline V gene lookup returns CDR1 GEAIGNYY and CDR2 EKD. CDR3 residues: CACDWVLGDTTWDARQMFF. In nucleotides, the CDR3 is TGTGCCTGTGACTGGGTACTGGGGGATACCACCTGGGACGCCCGACAGATGTTTTTC.

The gene calls are TRDV2 and TRDJ1; weak D call: TRDD3 (5 bases). The J gene, left out of TCRdb, was set here by checking the DNA against germline. CDR1 GEAIGNYY and CDR2 EKD come from the germline V gene. The length of the CDR3 is 16 residues. The ends were cut back, 0 bases at V and 1 base at J, with 14 bases in the middle. CDR3: CACDTPRGGPTDKLIF. The CDR3 DNA reads TGTGCCTGTGACACCCCGCGGGGGGGCCCCACCGATAAACTCATCTTT.

Remarks on this clone: A far larger clone is one base from this, pointing to a likely read error. Other nucleotide sequences in the sample specify the same CDR3. V is TRDV1 and J is TRDJ1, with 12 bases fitting TRDD3. TCRdb carries no J gene annotation; the J gene was assigned here by matching the DNA with germline. The J segment lost 2 bases and the V segment lost 0 bases, leaving 28 bases of the junction unmatched. CDR1 TSWWSYY and CDR2 QGS come from the germline V gene. This CDR3 spans 25 amino acids. As DNA, the CDR3 is TGTGCTCTTGGGGAACTAGTAGGGATGTACCGACACGCCCCGGTACTGGGGGATACTACCGATAAACTCATCTTT. Residues: CALGELVGMYRHAPVLGDTTDKLIF.

This clone was detected only a few times. The translation of this DNA and the TCRdb protein of a much larger clone differ at residue 9, probably owing to a read error; the protein shown here is translated from the DNA. CDR3 residues: CALFGEDPSIKLGSLYTDKLIF. CDR3 coding DNA: TGTGCTCTCTTTGGGGAGGATCCTAGCATTAAACTGGGTTCTCTGTACACCGATAAACTCATCTTT. This chain links TRDV1 with TRDJ1; D perhaps matches TRDD3 (6 bases). Trimming took 9 bases from V and 0 from J, leaving 38 bases between them. Germline V gene lookup returns CDR1 TSWWSYY and CDR2 QGS. The CDR3 has 22 residues.

On this clone itself: The protein in TCRdb stems from a much larger clone and differs at residue 20 from this DNA's translation, likely a read error; here the protein is translated from the DNA. The V gene call is TRDV1, and the J gene call is absent; the table assigns TRDD3, which was not confirmed against the DNA. The CDR3 loop spans 22 amino acids. CDR1 is TSWWSYY, CDR2 QGS, per germline. The CDR3 is CALGERLLGALQGSWDTRQTFF. CDR3 DNA: TGTGCTCTTGGGGAACGGCTACTGGGGGCCCTCCAGGGCTCCTGGGACACCCGACAGACGTTTTTC.

As regards this clone: This is likely an artifact of a read error, given a far larger clone one base away. The same CDR3 also results from other DNA sequences found in this sample. This chain connects TRDV2 to TRDJ1; 10 positions match TRDD3. The J gene, absent from TCRdb, was called here by matching the DNA to germline. Trimming at V came to 1 base and at J to 0 bases, leaving 13 bases not matched to a gene. CDR1 is GEAIGNYY and CDR2 is EKD in the germline V gene. CDR3 size: 19 residues. CDR3 nucleotide sequence: TGTGCCTGTGACACGCTGGGGGATATGGAGCCTAATTACACCGATAAACTCATCTTT. Translated, it gives CACDTLGDMEPNYTDKLIF.

Notes on this clone: Translating this DNA gives a protein that differs at residue 4 from the TCRdb one, which belongs to a much larger clone; a read error is likely, and the protein shown is this translation. The chain recombines TRDV1 with TRDJ1; 8 bases align to TRDD3. TCRdb records no J gene; here it was assigned by comparing the DNA to germline. CDR1 and CDR2 from the germline V gene are TSWWSYY and QGS. CDR3 length: 15 residues. The CDR3 DNA sequence: TGTGCTCTTGTGGAACCGTGGGATACGCGCGATAAACTCATCTTT. Translated, it gives CALVEPWDTRDKLIF.

For this clone: This likely came from a read error, as a far larger clone is one base away. At the DNA level, this CDR3 is encoded by other sequences in the same sample as well. The chain joins TRDV2 to TRDJ1; D perhaps matches TRDD3 (6 bases). TCRdb is silent on the J gene; assignment here came from matching the DNA to germline. The CDR3 runs 18 residues. Germline CDR1 reads GEAIGNYY; CDR2 reads EKD. Between the trimmed V and J ends, which lost 0 bases and 8 bases, there was a span of 27 bases. Here the CDR3 DNA reads TGTGCCTGTGACACCGCGAGATTGTGGGGGCACAATGTCAAGAAACTCATCTTT. Translation: CACDTARLWGHNVKKLIF.

A word on this clone: A read error likely explains why the TCRdb protein, taken from a much larger clone, differs from this DNA's translation at residue 9; the protein shown is translated from the DNA. The chain joins TRDV2 to TRDJ1; 7 positions match TRDD3. TCRdb records no J gene; here it was assigned by comparing the DNA to germline. Looked up from germline, CDR1 is GEAIGNYY and CDR2 is EKD. The CDR3 loop spans 18 amino acids. Unmatched junction bases numbered 13, after V lost 0 bases and J lost 1 base. The CDR3 region has the DNA TGTGCCTGTGACACCGGACTGGGGAGGGGTCTGGGCACCGATAAACTCATCTTT. Translation: CACDTGLGRGLGTDKLIF.

This clone was observed a few times. TCRdb records a much larger clone's protein for this DNA, with a difference at residue 3 that likely arises from a read error; the protein given is the translation of the DNA. The chain employs TRDV1 and TRDJ1; 7 bases agree with TRDD3. The J gene, left out of TCRdb, was set here by checking the DNA against germline. CDR1 is TSWWSYY and CDR2 is QGS in the germline V gene. The CDR3 is 24 amino acids. The CDR3 region is CAIGERGNLRFSSGGIHYTDKLIF. DNA for the CDR3: TGTGCTATTGGGGAACGGGGAAATCTACGCTTTTCTTCCGGGGGGATCCACTACACCGATAAACTCATCTTT.

A remark on this clone: A read error is likely here: a far larger clone is one base away. The identical CDR3 is also encoded by other nucleotide sequences in the sample. The chain employs TRDV2 and TRDJ1; D assignment may be TRDD2 or TRDD3 (5 bases each). TCRdb offers no J gene call, so here the DNA was matched to germline to obtain one. The germline gives CDR1 GEAIGNYY, CDR2 EKD. This CDR3 has 15 amino acids. DNA of the CDR3: TGTGCCTGCGACACCGGAGACCTGGGTCCTTCAGGACTCATCTTT. Translated, it gives CACDTGDLGPSGLIF.

Concerning this clone: TCRdb has a much larger clone's protein, which differs at residue 16 from the translation of this DNA, likely because of a read error; what is shown is the protein translated from the DNA. This chain links TRDV2 with TRDJ3, with 9 bases identical to TRDD3. The J gene comes from matching the DNA to germline here; TCRdb lacks it. CDR3 length: 19 amino acids. From germline, CDR1 is GEAIGNYY and CDR2 EKD. The CDR3 here is CACDTVLGETSWDTRKMFF. The DNA of the CDR3 is TGTGCCTGTGACACCGTACTGGGGGAGACCTCCTGGGACACCCGAAAGATGTTTTTC.

Turning to this clone: This DNA translates differently at residue 6 from the TCRdb protein, which is that of a much larger clone; a read error is likely, and the protein shown is the DNA's own translation. The genes are TRAV38-2/DV8 and TRDJ1; 10 bases are shared with TRDD3. The length of the CDR3 is 20 residues. Looked up from germline, CDR1 is TSESDYY and CDR2 is QEAYKQQN. CDR3 DNA: TGTGCGCCCATGGGGCACCCGGACTGGGGGATGTACCTGTACACCGATAAACTCATCTTT. Translated: CAPMGHPDWGMYLYTDKLIF.

There are a few counts of this clone. TCRdb assigns this DNA the protein of a much larger clone, which departs from its translation at residue 19; this likely reflects a read error, and the protein shown comes from translating the DNA. V is TRDV1 and J is TRDJ1; TRDD3 agrees at 10 bases. TCRdb supplies no J gene; here it was assigned by aligning the nucleotide sequence to germline. The CDR3 sequence is 22 residues long. Germline lookup yields CDR1 TSWWSYY and CDR2 QGS. CDR3 DNA: TGTGCTCTTGGATGCCGTTCCTACTTTAAACACTGGGGGATTCCGGCCACCGATAGACTCATCTTT. Protein product: CALGCRSYFKHWGIPATDRLIF.

There are a few counts of this clone. The TCRdb protein, from a much larger clone, departs from this DNA's translation at residue 4, likely by read error; the protein shown derives from the DNA. The chain uses TRDV2 and TRDJ1, with TRDD3 matching over 8 bases. In the absence of a J gene in TCRdb, the DNA was matched to germline to assign it here. Germline lookup yields CDR1 GEAIGNYY and CDR2 EKD. The CDR3 loop spans 18 amino acids. In nucleotides, the CDR3 is TGTGCCTGTAACACCGTCGCACTGGGGGCCCGGTACACCGATAAACTCATCTTT. As protein: CACNTVALGARYTDKLIF.

With regard to this clone: The translation of this DNA and the TCRdb protein of a much larger clone differ at residue 14, probably owing to a read error; the protein shown here is translated from the DNA. The J gene is uncalled and the V gene is TRDV2; TRDD3 is taken as the D call from the table, unchecked against the DNA. Per germline, CDR1 GEAIGNYY and CDR2 EKD. The CDR3 is made up of 15 amino acids. Written as DNA, the CDR3 is TGTGCCTGTGACCCGATGTCGCCGGGGGATACGGCACTCACCTTT. The encoded protein is CACDPMSPGDTALTF.

This clone was detected a few times. The protein recorded in TCRdb matches a much larger clone and deviates from this DNA's translation at residue 13, suggesting a read error; the protein here is obtained by translating the DNA. The chain couples TRDV2 to TRDJ1; perhaps TRDD3 as D (5 bases). TCRdb does not report a J gene; here it was assigned by matching the DNA to germline references. The CDR3 loop spans 19 amino acids. The V end lost 0 bases, the J end lost 2 bases, and 24 bases lay between the germline ends. The V gene's germline CDR1 is GEAIGNYY and CDR2 EKD. The CDR3 DNA sequence: TGTGCCTGTGACACCGTGAGTAGGGTCCTGGGAAACGGAACCGATAAACTCATCTTT. Amino acid sequence: CACDTVSRVLGNGTDKLIF.

In this sample, this clone turned up many times. This likely traces to a read error, being one base from a far larger clone. Distinct nucleotide sequences in the sample also encode this CDR3. The V gene is TRDV2, the J gene TRDJ1; 8 bases agree with TRDD3. TCRdb carries no J gene annotation; the J gene was assigned here by matching the DNA with germline. Germline CDR1 reads GEAIGNYY; CDR2 reads EKD. The CDR3 covers 16 residues. With 7 bases clipped from V and 3 bases from J, the junction kept 15 bases outside the gene matches. The CDR3 DNA sequence: TGTGCCTGCGACGAATCCACTGGGGGCTCACCCGATAAACTCATCTTT. This codes for CACDESTGGSPDKLIF.

By its share, this clone is medium-sized. Additional DNA sequences in this sample encode the identical CDR3. The chain recombines TRDV2 with TRDJ1, with 7 bases matching TRDD3. V shed 3 bases and J 0 bases; nucleotides not matched to a gene: 15. The CDR3 is 18 residues long. Germline V lookup: CDR1 GEAIGNYY, CDR2 EKD. The DNA for the CDR3 is TGTGCCTGTGACCAAAATGGCCCAACTGGGGTGGACACCGATAAACTCATCTTT. Encoded protein: CACDQNGPTGVDTDKLIF.

This clone has only a few counts. It differs at one base from a far larger clone, so likely a read error. Other DNA sequences in the sample encode the same CDR3. The CDR3 DNA is TGTGCTCTTGGGGAACCCGACGCTTCCTACAAAACTGGGGACTCTCGGGGTGATAAACTCATCTTT. The encoded protein is CALGEPDASYKTGDSRGDKLIF. The chain recombines TRDV1 with TRDJ1; TRDD2 might be the D (8 bases). This CDR3 has 22 residues. The germline CDR1 and CDR2 sequences are TSWWSYY and QGS. V shed 1 base and J shed 5 bases, with 35 bases lying between them.

With respect to this clone: The protein given by TCRdb reflects a much larger clone and differs at residue 5 from this DNA's translation, likely from a read error; the protein shown is the DNA's translation. V and J are TRDV1 and TRDJ1, with D tentatively TRDD2 or TRDD3 (5 bases each). Trimming cost V 4 bases and J 4 bases, with 28 bases left between them. CDR1 is TSWWSYY, CDR2 QGS, per germline. The CDR3 has 19 residues. CDR3 bases: TGTGCTCTTGGGGGACTACTCCTAGAGCCCTCGGGGAGGCGCGATAAACTCATCTTT. Its protein is CALGGLLLEPSGRRDKLIF.

This clone has a handful of counts. TCRdb shows a much larger clone's protein in place of this DNA's translation, and the two differ at residue 7, likely through a read error; the protein shown is translated from the DNA. This chain connects TRDV2 to TRDJ1; 12 bases agree with TRDD3. TCRdb does not report a J gene; here it was assigned by matching the DNA to germline references. The CDR3 is 17 amino acids. J lost 0 bases, V lost 0 bases, and 4 bases had no gene match. Germline V CDR1 and CDR2: GEAIGNYY, EKD. The CDR3 bases are TGTGCCTGTGACACCGGCTGGGGGATACGGGACACCGATAAACTCATCTTT. Translated: CACDTGWGIRDTDKLIF.

Details on this clone: The TCRdb protein comes from a much larger clone and disagrees with this DNA's translation at residue 9, likely due to a read error; the protein given here is derived from the DNA. The chain joins TRDV1 to TRDJ1; possibly TRDD3 for D (6 bases). TCRdb lists no J gene, so it was determined here by aligning the DNA to germline. Germline V gene sequence: CDR1 TSWWSYY, CDR2 QGS. This CDR3 has 15 amino acids. Trimming took off 4 bases at V and 6 bases at J, with 18 bases between the two ends. The CDR3 nucleotides are TGTGCTCTTGGGGGACGAAGGACAGGGGGACATAAACTCATCTTT. Amino acid sequence: CALGGRRTGGHKLIF.

This clone was observed a few times. A single base is all that separates this from a far larger clone, so a read error is likely. Other DNA sequences in the same sample also yield this CDR3. This chain joins TRDV1 and TRDJ1; TRDD3 agrees at 10 bases. The J gene, not given by TCRdb, was assigned here from a germline match of the nucleotide sequence. J was trimmed by 1 base and V by 5 bases; bases with no gene match: 25. The CDR3 has 22 residues. Germline lookup yields CDR1 TSWWSYY and CDR2 QGS. The CDR3 sequence is CALGCRSYFKHWGIPATDKLIF. The CDR3 coding sequence is TGTGCTCTTGGGTGCCGTTCCTACTTTAAACACTGGGGGATTCCGGCCACCGATAAACTCATCTTT.